This T cell receptor beta chain originates from a study of T-cell reconstitution after alpha-beta-depleted transplantation in children. Findings of the study overall: Reportedly, alpha-beta T cells present about two months post-transplant originated from several hundred expanded clones of graft origin. T-cell counts and diversity at one year post-transplant came mainly from newly produced T cells.

TCRbeta library construction was performed incorporating unique molecular identifiers. TCRdb recomputed calls from the PCR reads with MiXCR, one row per CDR3 protein. Of 100,000 or so distinct CDR3 sequences in the sample, roughly 7.6% were seen once. CDR3 length equals 14 residues. Trimming cost V 4 bases and J 4 bases, with 14 bases left between them. Germline CDR1 and CDR2: SGHRS and YFSETQ. For this clonotype: The antigen remains unidentified.

This chain connects TRBV5-1 to TRBJ1-1; D is uncertain. The TCR sequence derives from a boy aged 2 to 9 with acute lymphoblastic leukemia, due to receive a stem cell transplant. The sequencing used PBMCs, collected before TCRalphabeta/CD19-depleted stem cell transplant. CDR3 region: CASSPAGFGTEAFF. The CDR3 nucleotides read TGCGCCAGCAGCCCGGCGGGGTTTGGCACTGAAGCTTTCTTT.